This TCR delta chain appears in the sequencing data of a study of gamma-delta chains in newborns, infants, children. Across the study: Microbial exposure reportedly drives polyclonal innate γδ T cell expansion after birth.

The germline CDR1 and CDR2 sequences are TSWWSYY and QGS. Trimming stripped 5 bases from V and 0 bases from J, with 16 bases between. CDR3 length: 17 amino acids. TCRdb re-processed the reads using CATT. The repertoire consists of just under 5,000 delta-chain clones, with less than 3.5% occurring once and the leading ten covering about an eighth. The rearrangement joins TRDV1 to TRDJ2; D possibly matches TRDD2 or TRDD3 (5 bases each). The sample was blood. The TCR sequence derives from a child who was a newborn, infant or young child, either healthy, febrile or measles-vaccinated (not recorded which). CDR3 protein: CALGTPTGGSLTAQLFF. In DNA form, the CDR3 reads TGTGCTCTTGGGACACCTACGGGGGGCTCTTTGACAGCACAACTCTTCTTT.